This entry lists 13 T cell receptor beta chains sequenced from one sample in a study of neurological immune-mediated disorders. TCRdb fed the 5' RACE reads into MiXCR, producing one record per CDR3 protein. The table shows about 49,000 distinct CDR3 sequences, with around 14% occurring only once. Regarding time point: longitudinal time-point 2. Sequencing was performed on PBMCs. The source of these receptors is a male donor with HTLV-1-associated myelopathy (HAM/TSP).

This clonotype was seen at least ten times. The chain recombines TRBV5-1 with TRBJ2-2; D remains unclear. This CDR3 region has 14 residues. The V end lost 4 bases, the J end lost 1 base, and 8 bases lay between the germline ends. Germline assignment: CDR1 SGHRS and CDR2 YFSETQ. In DNA, the CDR3 is TGCGCCAGCAGCCCCAAGGGGAACACCGGGGAGCTGTTTTTT. This gives the protein CASSPKGNTGELFF.

This clonotype was counted many times. This chain connects TRBV20-1 to TRBJ2-3; perhaps TRBD2 as D (7 bases). This CDR3 is built from 13 residues. V was trimmed by 5 bases and J by 1 base, leaving 10 bases between them. Per the germline V gene, CDR1 is DFQATT and CDR2 is SNEGSKA (reference sequence). The CDR3 DNA sequence: TGCAGTGCTGTGCGGGGGCGCACAGATACGCAGTATTTT. It is translated as CSAVRGRTDTQYF.

This clonotype was recorded a few times. This sequence joins TRBV7-6 and TRBJ2-1; tentative D call: TRBD1 (6 bases). This CDR3 contains 17 residues. Germline V gene lookup returns CDR1 SGHVS and CDR2 FNYEAQ. V was cut by 3 bases and J by 4 bases, with 19 bases left in between. The CDR3 nucleotides read TGTGCCAGCAGCTTCCGCTTTACAGGGACGGGGTACAATGAGCAGTTCTTC. This codes for CASSFRFTGTGYNEQFF.

This clonotype occurred many times. The rearrangement joins TRBV7-2 to TRBJ1-1; D might be TRBD1 (6 bases). In germline, CDR1 is SGHTA, CDR2 FQGNSA. Trimming pared 4 bases from V and 4 bases from J, leaving 13 bases between. The CDR3 covers 14 residues. The CDR3 sequence: CASSSQGKTTEAFF. Written as DNA, the CDR3 is TGTGCCAGCAGCTCACAGGGTAAGACCACTGAAGCTTTCTTT. The variable domain in full, with the rest retrieved from reference TRBV7-2 and TRBJ1-1, is GAGVSQSPSNKVTEKGKDVELRCDPISGHTALYWYRQSLGQGLEFLIYFQGNSAPDKSGLPSDRFSAERTGGSVSTLTIQRTQQEDSAVYLCASSSQGKTTEAFFGQGTRLTVV.

This clonotype was seen many times. The chain combines TRBV10-3 with TRBJ2-7, with unresolved D. The CDR3 totals 15 residues. Trimming pared 2 bases from V and 0 bases from J, leaving 11 bases between. Germline CDR1 ENHRY, CDR2 SYGVKD. The CDR3 DNA is TGTGCCATCAGTGAGCGTAGTTTGTTCTCCTACGAGCAGTACTTC. Protein sequence: CAISERSLFSYEQYF.

This clonotype was seen repeatedly, ten times or more. The chain joins TRBV5-6 to TRBJ1-2; TRBD1 might be the D (5 bases). Trimming stripped 4 bases from V and 6 bases from J, with 16 bases between. CDR1 and CDR2 from the germline V gene are SGHDT and YYEEEE. The CDR3 covers 14 residues. The CDR3 DNA reads TGTGCCAGCAGCCCGGGACGGCGTCGCGATGGCTACACCTTC. Its translation is CASSPGRRRDGYTF.

This clonotype was seen at least ten times. V is TRBV20-1 and J is TRBJ2-5; weak D call: TRBD2 (6 bases). Trimming left V 5 bases short and J 5 bases short, with 18 bases between. The CDR3 totals 14 residues. Looked up from germline, CDR1 is DFQATT and CDR2 is SNEGSKA (reference sequence). The CDR3 nucleotides read TGCAGTGCTCCCGGGGCGGGACCTGGGGAGACCCAGTACTTC. The encoded protein is CSAPGAGPGETQYF.

By proportion, this clonotype is medium-sized. The gene calls are TRBV12-3 or TRBV12-4 and TRBJ1-1; D unresolved. V shed 2 bases and J shed 4 bases, with 14 bases lying between them. The CDR3 is made up of 15 amino acids. The CDR3 spells CASSLSPGMGTEAFF. The CDR3 bases are TGTGCCAGCAGTTTAAGTCCCGGGATGGGCACTGAAGCTTTCTTT.

This clonotype showed up many times. The chain recombines TRBV5-1 with TRBJ2-1; TRBD2 matches 11 bases. The CDR3 has 16 residues. Germline V gene data show CDR1 as SGHRS and CDR2 as YFSETQ. J gave up 6 bases and V 0 bases, and 5 bases lay outside the gene matches. CDR3 loop: CASSLALAGGVNEQFF. CDR3 DNA sequence: TGCGCCAGCAGCTTGGCGCTAGCGGGGGGCGTCAATGAGCAGTTCTTC.

The chain joins TRBV5-1 to TRBJ1-5; no firm D call. Germline V gene lookup returns CDR1 SGHRS and CDR2 YFSETQ. This CDR3 spans 14 amino acids. V lost 5 bases to trimming and J lost 5 bases, with 14 bases between them. The CDR3 bases are TGCGCCAGCAGACCGTTAGCTGGGGATCAGCCCCAGCATTTT. Translation gives CASRPLAGDQPQHF.

In its sample, this clonotype was seen many times. The J gene is TRBJ2-7, the V gene TRBV20-1, with D perhaps TRBD1 or TRBD2 (5 bases each). Germline-derived CDR1 and CDR2 are DFQATT and SNEGSKA (reference sequence). The CDR3 is 12 residues long. CDR3 protein: CSGGRWAYEQYF. The CDR3 nucleotides are TGCTCTGGGGGACGGTGGGCCTACGAGCAGTACTTC.

There are many counts of this clonotype. The chain links TRBV5-1 to TRBJ2-2, with 8 bases lining up with TRBD2. V lost 5 bases, J lost 0 bases, and 6 bases stayed unmatched. Per germline, CDR1 SGHRS and CDR2 YFSETQ. This CDR3 comprises 16 residues. The CDR3 DNA reads TGCGCCAGCAGGGGAGCGGGGGCCTCGAACACCGGGGAGCTGTTTTTT. Its protein is CASRGAGASNTGELFF.

This rearrangement joins TRBV11-2 to TRBJ2-7; D gene uncertain. Between the trimmed V and J ends, which lost 6 bases and 0 bases, there was a span of 9 bases. The CDR3 consists of 13 residues. CDR1 SGHAT and CDR2 FQNNGV come from the germline V gene. The CDR3 spells CASRAVSSYEQYF. CDR3 bases: TGTGCCAGCAGGGCGGTTAGCTCCTACGAGCAGTACTTC.